This T cell receptor (beta chain) was recorded in a study of shared clonotypes between healthy human individuals. Study results and limitations: Generation probabilities of non-shared clonotypes were lower (relative to those shared by all four donors). At large depth, rarefaction still showed sorted-subset sequencing to be incomplete.

Execution of the assay was at deep level. The protocol was immunoSEQ multiplex PCR, while the TCRdb copy is restricted to in-frame clones and leaves out a portion. The sample includes approximately 2.5 million clones, 85% to 95% seen only once; the top ten take over 0.12%. Comments on this clone: Its antigen is undetermined. This sample includes further DNA sequences coding for the same CDR3.

Trimming stripped 5 bases from V and 4 bases from J, with 9 bases between. This CDR3 has 13 amino acids. Germline CDR1 is SGHAT and CDR2 is FQNNGV. The receptor's source is a man between 18 and 35 years old in good health. The source material was naive CD4+ T cells sorted from blood. This sample's subset: CD45RA+ positively selected. The gene calls are TRBV11-2 and TRBJ2-1, with D unclear. The CDR3 is CASSPRRYNEQFF. CDR3 in DNA: TGTGCCAGCAGCCCCCGAAGATACAATGAGCAGTTCTTC.